One sample yielded the 24 T cell receptor beta chains listed below, sequenced in a study of blood T cell repertoires in COVID-19. Measured with immunoSEQ multiplex PCR; TCRdb has only the in-frame clones, and not every one. In the table there are over 100,000 clones, around nine tenths of which are singletons. The sequenced sample consisted of peripheral blood. All receptors come from a man in his forties or fifties with acute or convalescent COVID-19.

This chain links TRBV7-6 with TRBJ1-4, with 12 bases that match TRBD1. With 4 bases clipped from V and 6 bases from J, the junction kept 9 bases outside the gene matches. Germline-derived CDR1 and CDR2 are SGHVS and FNYEAQ. CDR3 length equals 17 residues. In nucleotides, the CDR3 is TGTGCCAGCAGCTCCCGGGACAGGGGGCTCGTCGATGAAAAACTGTTTTTT. Translating it yields CASSSRDRGLVDEKLFF.

This sequence joins TRBV4-1 and TRBJ2-5; the D is unclear. Trimming shortened V by 1 base and J by 2 bases, and 8 bases separated the two germline ends. The CDR3 consists of 14 residues. Per the germline V gene, CDR1 is MGHRA and CDR2 is YSYEKL. The CDR3 nucleotides read TGCGCCAGCAGCCAAGTTTCGTTTCAAGAGACCCAGTACTTC. Protein: CASSQVSFQETQYF.

The V call is TRBV2, the J call TRBJ2-5; D is perhaps TRBD2 (6 bases). CDR1 is SNHLY, CDR2 FYNNEI, per germline. V gave up 6 bases and J gave up 3 bases, with 14 bases separating them. This CDR3 is built from 14 residues. The CDR3: CASREEGGKETQYF. CDR3 sequence (DNA): TGTGCCAGCAGGGAGGAAGGCGGGAAAGAGACCCAGTACTTC.

The chain combines TRBV6-5 with TRBJ2-5; TRBD1 matches 9 bases. Unmatched junction bases numbered 1, after V lost 5 bases and J lost 3 bases. This CDR3 is built from 13 residues. Germline V gene sequence: CDR1 MNHEY, CDR2 SVGAGI. CDR3 sequence reads: CASSRDREETQYF. In nucleotides, the CDR3 is TGTGCCAGCAGTCGGGACAGGGAAGAGACCCAGTACTTC.

V and J are TRBV3-1 (or the pseudogene TRBV3-2) and TRBJ2-1; TRBD2 aligns across 7 bases. The ends lost 0 bases at V and 0 bases at J; junction bases unmatched: 5. Germline V gives CDR1 LGHDT, CDR2 YNNKEL (reference sequence). The CDR3 is made up of 17 amino acids. CDR3 protein: CASSQDMGEGSYNEQFF. In DNA form, the CDR3 reads TGTGCCAGCAGCCAAGATATGGGGGAGGGCTCCTACAATGAGCAGTTCTTC.

The V and J genes are TRBV9 and TRBJ2-3; D is uncertain. Trimming took off 4 bases at V and 0 bases at J, with 9 bases between the two ends. CDR3 length: 14 amino acids. Germline values: CDR1 SGDLS, CDR2 YYNGEE. The CDR3 reads CASSPSPSTDTQYF. The CDR3 nucleotides are TGTGCCAGCAGCCCGTCCCCTAGCACAGATACGCAGTATTTT.

J is TRBJ1-1 and V is TRBV5-1; TRBD1 is a possible D gene (6 bases). This CDR3 spans 15 amino acids. Trimming left V 3 bases short and J 1 base short, with 13 bases between. Germline V gene lookup returns CDR1 SGHRS and CDR2 YFSETQ. The CDR3 loop reads CASSSRGPRNTEAFF. Written as DNA, the CDR3 is TGCGCCAGCAGCTCCAGGGGCCCTAGGAACACTGAAGCTTTCTTT.

The chain is built from TRBV6-2 or TRBV6-3 and TRBJ1-5; D remains ambiguous. The CDR3 has 16 residues. V gave up 4 bases and J gave up 7 bases, with 20 bases separating them. Germline loops: CDR1 MNHEY, CDR2 SVGEGT. DNA of the CDR3: TGTGCCAGCAGTTCCCCGGTCGGTCAGGTAGACCAGCCCCAGCATTTT. It yields the protein CASSSPVGQVDQPQHF.

The chain joins TRBV11-3 to TRBJ1-1; D gene unclear. Trimming removed 1 base from V and 1 base from J, with 4 bases in between. Germline CDR1 SGHNT, CDR2 YENEEA. The CDR3 loop spans 13 amino acids. CDR3 nucleotides: TGTGCCAGCAGCTTAGGTCGGAACACTGAAGCTTTCTTT. This sequence encodes CASSLGRNTEAFF.

The chain is built from TRBV5-1 and TRBJ2-2, with D tentatively TRBD2 (5 bases). Between the trimmed V and J ends, which lost 4 bases and 0 bases, there was a span of 13 bases. Germline-derived CDR1 and CDR2 are SGHRS and YFSETQ. This CDR3 is built from 16 residues. The CDR3 is CASSPREGANTGELFF. The DNA for the CDR3 is TGCGCCAGCAGCCCCCGCGAGGGAGCGAACACCGGGGAGCTGTTTTTT.

This chain connects TRBV29-1 to TRBJ1-1; D remains ambiguous. Trimming shortened V by 1 base and J by 1 base, and 7 bases separated the two germline ends. The CDR3 is 13 residues long. The germline CDR1 and CDR2 sequences are SQVTM and ANQGSEA. CDR3 DNA sequence: TGCAGCGTTGAAGTAAACACGAACACTGAAGCTTTCTTT. Translated, it gives CSVEVNTNTEAFF.

The chain joins TRBV5-1 to TRBJ2-1; 12 bases are shared with TRBD2. CDR1 is SGHRS and CDR2 is YFSETQ in the germline V gene. CDR3 size: 16 residues. With V trimmed by 3 bases and J by 7 bases, 8 bases remained unmatched. DNA for the CDR3: TGCGCCAGCAGCTCGCGACTAGCGGGAGAGGATAATGAGCAGTTCTTC. Translating gives CASSSRLAGEDNEQFF.

This clone was detected once. The chain joins TRBV7-2 to TRBJ1-1, with D possibly being TRBD1 (5 bases). The germline V gene has CDR1 SGHTA and CDR2 FQGNSA. V lost 2 bases to trimming and J lost 5 bases, with 9 bases between them. This CDR3 region has 13 residues. CDR3 sequence reads: CASSLNGGTEAFF. CDR3 DNA sequence: TGTGCCAGCAGCTTAAACGGGGGAACTGAAGCTTTCTTT.

This chain uses TRBV21-1 with TRBJ2-2; the table calls TRBD1, which could not be checked here. TRBV21-1 is recorded as a pseudogene. The CDR3 loop spans 17 amino acids. This CDR3 reads CASSKPGGQSNTGELFF. The CDR3 DNA reads as TGTGCCAGCAGCAAACCGGGCGGACAATCGAACACCGGGGAGCTGTTTTTT.

The rearrangement links TRBV2 to TRBJ2-1, with 12 nucleotides matching TRBD1. V was pared by 9 bases and J by 7 bases, with 7 bases of the junction left unmatched. CDR1 is SNHLY, CDR2 FYNNEI, per germline. The CDR3 covers 14 residues. The CDR3 loop is CASCGGQGANEQFF. The DNA for the CDR3 is TGTGCCAGTTGTGGGGGACAGGGGGCGAATGAGCAGTTCTTC.

The chain couples TRBV25-1 to TRBJ2-3; TRBD2 matches 7 bases. Germline V gives CDR1 MGHDK, CDR2 SYGVNS. The CDR3 is made up of 13 amino acids. V dropped 5 bases and J dropped 6; count of bases not matched to a gene: 5. CDR3 protein: CASSKAGEDTQYF. The DNA of the CDR3 is TGTGCCAGCAGTAAGGCGGGGGAGGATACGCAGTATTTT. Looking up the rest from reference TRBV25-1 and TRBJ2-3 gives the full variable domain: EADIYQTPRYLVIGTGKKITLECSQTMGHDKMYWYQQDPGMELHLIHYSYGVNSTEKGDLSSESTVSRIRTEHFPLTLESARPSHTSQYLCASSKAGEDTQYFGPGTRLTVL.

This chain connects TRBV6-2 or TRBV6-3 to TRBJ2-3, with 10 bases lining up with TRBD2. Germline CDR1 is MNHEY and CDR2 is SVGEGT. Trimming took 6 bases from V and 2 from J; bases not matched to a gene: 5. This CDR3 comprises 15 residues. CDR3 in DNA: TGTGCCAGCAGCAGGGGACTAGCGTACACAGATACGCAGTATTTT. Its translation is CASSRGLAYTDTQYF.

CDR3 sequence reads: CASSNQRGQETQYF. The CDR3 DNA is TGTGCCAGTAGTAATCAGCGGGGCCAAGAGACCCAGTACTTC. The rearrangement uses TRBV19 and TRBJ2-5; 7 bases map to TRBD2. The CDR3 length is 14 residues. The germline V gene encodes CDR1 LNHDA and CDR2 SQIVND (reference sequence). Trimming at V came to 4 bases and at J to 1 base, leaving 3 bases not matched to a gene.

V is TRBV28 and J is TRBJ1-1; 7 bases are shared with TRBD1. The CDR3 is made up of 14 amino acids. Trimming at V came to 4 bases and at J to 0 bases, leaving 2 bases not matched to a gene. Germline CDR1 is MDHEN and CDR2 is SYDVKM. The CDR3 coding sequence is TGTGCCAGCAGTTCAGGGGGTATGAACACTGAAGCTTTCTTT. Amino acid sequence: CASSSGGMNTEAFF. The full variable domain, its missing parts supplied by reference TRBV28 and TRBJ1-1, is DVKVTQSSRYLVKRTGEKVFLECVQDMDHENMFWYRQDPGLGLRLIYFSYDVKMKEKGDIPEGYSVSREKKERFSLILESASTNQTSMYLCASSSGGMNTEAFFGQGTRLTVV.

The chain joins TRBV2 to TRBJ1-1; D is perhaps TRBD1 (5 bases). The CDR3 has 13 amino acids. V lost 10 bases and J 0 bases, leaving 12 bases between the germline ends. Germline V lookup: CDR1 SNHLY, CDR2 FYNNEI. The CDR3 loop is CATTGGMNTEAFF. CDR3 nucleotide sequence: TGTGCCACCACAGGAGGGATGAACACTGAAGCTTTCTTT.

The chain links TRBV19 to TRBJ1-2; D possibly corresponds to TRBD1 (5 bases). Germline-derived CDR1 and CDR2 are LNHDA and SQIVND (reference sequence). V shed 3 bases and J shed 6 bases, with 14 bases lying between them. The CDR3 is 14 amino acids. The CDR3 DNA is TGTGCCAGTAGTATGGTTGGACACCCCGATGGCTACACCTTC. Its translation is CASSMVGHPDGYTF.

V and J are TRBV11-3 and TRBJ1-1; possible D gene TRBD1, 5 bases. Germline lookup yields CDR1 SGHNT and CDR2 YENEEA. Trimming removed 4 bases from V and 1 base from J, with 10 bases in between. The CDR3 has 14 amino acids. CDR3 DNA: TGTGCCAGCAGCTCGACGGGGGGGAACACTGAAGCTTTCTTT. Its protein is CASSSTGGNTEAFF.

The V and J genes are TRBV30 and TRBJ1-3; 10 bases fit TRBD1. This CDR3 contains 13 residues. The germline V gene has CDR1 GTSNPN and CDR2 SVGIG (reference sequence). The J segment lost 7 bases and the V segment lost 5 bases, leaving 5 bases of the junction unmatched. This CDR3 reads CAWVPGQGNTIYF. The CDR3 coding sequence is TGTGCCTGGGTCCCGGGACAGGGGAACACCATATATTTT.

This chain joins TRBV6-5 and TRBJ1-2; D call uncertain. This CDR3 contains 15 residues. V lost 6 bases and J 8 bases, leaving 22 bases between the germline ends. Germline V gene data show CDR1 as MNHEY and CDR2 as SVGAGI. Here the CDR3 reads CASRKRRTEEEGYTF. In nucleotides, the CDR3 is TGTGCCAGCAGGAAACGGAGGACCGAGGAGGAGGGCTACACCTTC.